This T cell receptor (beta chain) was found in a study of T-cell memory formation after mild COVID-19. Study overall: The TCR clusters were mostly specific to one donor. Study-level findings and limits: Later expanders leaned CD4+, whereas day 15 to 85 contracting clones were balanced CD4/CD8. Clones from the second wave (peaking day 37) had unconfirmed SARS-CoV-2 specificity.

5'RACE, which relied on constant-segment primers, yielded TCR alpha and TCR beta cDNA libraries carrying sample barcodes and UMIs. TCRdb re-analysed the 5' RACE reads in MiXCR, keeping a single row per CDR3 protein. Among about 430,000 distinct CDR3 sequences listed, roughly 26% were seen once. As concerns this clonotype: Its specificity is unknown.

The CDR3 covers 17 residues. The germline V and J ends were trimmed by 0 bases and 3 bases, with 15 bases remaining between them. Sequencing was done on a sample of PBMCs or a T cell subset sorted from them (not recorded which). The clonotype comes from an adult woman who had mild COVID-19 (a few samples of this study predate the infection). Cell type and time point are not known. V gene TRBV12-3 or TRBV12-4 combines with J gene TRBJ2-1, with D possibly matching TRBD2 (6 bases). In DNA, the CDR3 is TGTGCCAGCAGTTTAGCGTTTCAAGGGGACTTCTACAATGAGCAGTTCTTC. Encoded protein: CASSLAFQGDFYNEQFF.